This TCR beta chain was obtained from a study of shared clonotypes between healthy human individuals (TCRdb year 2020). Concerning the study at large: The cohort comprised two women and a few men aged 18 to 49 years. For each donor, CD4 naive and CD4 memory were each run on three plates, CD8 naive on two plates, and CD8 memory on one plate. The study deeply sequenced blood TCR repertoires of several healthy adults to estimate repertoire size and the extent of clonotype sharing between individuals. To increase sequencing depth and limit assay-specific biases, TCR repertoire library preparation and sequencing were carried out by different laboratories using diverse techniques. Each donor's leukapheresis produced roughly between about 0.8 and 10 billion PBMCs.

Turning to this clone: The specificity of this receptor is unknown. No much larger clone is present one base from it, and per-base qualities are unavailable.

TCR CDR3 regions were amplified from genomic DNA by multiplex PCR using the deep immunoSEQ assay. Genomic DNA extracted from each cell subset was distributed evenly over all wells of several immunoSEQ 96-well plates, and each plate served as one replicate. For sorted subsets, each replicate PCR was loaded with approximately 190 ng genomic DNA, equivalent to 30,000 or so T cell genomes. The purified libraries were quantified using a Qubit 3.0 fluorometer, sized with a Bioanalyzer 2100, and then quantified again using the KAPA Library Quantification kit. Each immunoSEQ 96-well plate was sequenced on its own single-read 150-cycle Illumina NextSeq 550 flow cell. As for how the authors treated the data: Because only junctional sequences without quality scores were contained in the immunoSEQ output, filtering matching that applied to full-length reads could not be performed. To assign V/J genes and CDR3, sequences were annotated using PyIR, a Python wrapper for IgBLAST v1.9, with IMGT germline references. Reads with weak V/J assignments (E-value above 1e-6), missing CDR3, stop codons, out-of-frame junctions, or ambiguous translated residues were removed. A V3J clonotype was defined by an identical inferred V gene, J gene, and CDR3 amino acid sequence. To compute the percentage overlap between repertoires, the number of shared unique clonotypes was divided by the size of the smaller repertoire. Richness of each repertoire was evaluated using RTK rarefaction, the Chao1 estimator, and Recon v2.1 estimates of unobserved clonotypes. Generation probabilities were computed with OLGA for all TCRbeta clonotypes obtained by the gDNA method from a few donors. The table comes from immuneACCESS by way of TCRdb, which keeps in-frame sequences with V and J called. Part of the clones is missing from these tables; in studies checked, under half for an unresolved V gene and the rest for unknown reasons. Clonal size and the V and J genes are those of that table, whereas D and trimming came from the DNA. Counted in this sample were under 650,000 clones; 90% to 97% of them appeared once. Less than 0.06% of the sample is in the top ten clones.

V is clipped by 1 base and J by 2 bases, and the sequence between their germline boundaries is 8 bases long. The CDR3 sequence holds 14 residues, the cysteine and phenylalanine included. Only the CDR3 portion is preserved as DNA: 42 bases, with reading frame beginning at the first base. In the germline V gene (reference sequence), CDR1 corresponds to SEHNR and CDR2 to FQNEAQ. Overall study outcomes, separate from this receptor: Compared with non-shared clonotypes, the clonotypes found in all four sorted-subset donors had higher generation probabilities. Larger estimated clonotype richness was generally found for naive subsets than for memory subsets. Across a handful of donors, approximately 4.9% of naive CD4, 3% to 3.5% of naive CD8, around 2.5% of memory CD4, and under 0.45% of memory CD8 clonotypes were shared. Sampling was restricted to blood, and TCR repertoires in tissue are likely to differ from TCR repertoires in blood. Based on pairwise subsampling, the degree of clonotype sharing among donors was expected to be affected by sequencing depth. Because the study included a small number of donors, the genetic and exposure-history diversity represented was limited. Even with the large sequencing depth, rarefaction of the sorted-subset datasets indicated that sequencing was incomplete.

Healthy HIV-negative adults with no recently reported acute infections or vaccinations were included as donors. Only Caucasian adults living in Nashville, Tennessee, USA were represented among the donors. CD4+ T cells were enriched through magnetic negative selection, after which naive cells were positively selected on CD45RA and the remaining negative fraction served as the memory subset. Blood was collected by leukapheresis, and PBMCs were isolated by Ficoll-Histopaque density gradient centrifugation and then cryopreserved in liquid nitrogen vapor phase. Analytical flow cytometry was used to check the purity and quantity of each magnetically sorted T cell population. Genomic DNA was isolated from every sorted fraction and measured by UV absorbance on a Nanodrop 2000c.

The TCR originated in a woman aged 25 to 39 in good health. Rearrangement joined TRBV7-9 to TRBJ2-5; the D gene cannot be resolved reliably. The sample was naive CD4+ T cells sorted from blood. Read against the paper, the sample's cell subset or site label means: CD45RA+ positively selected. The CDR3 corresponds to CASSLVVEQETQYF. The nucleotide sequence reads TGTGCCAGCAGCTTAGTAGTGGAACAAGAGACCCAGTACTTC.